These 27 T cell receptor beta chains were all obtained from the same sample, sequenced in a study of CD8 T cells in Susac syndrome. Reverse transcription used roughly 0.45 to 1 ug RNA and random hexamers. TCRdb reprocessed the immunoSEQ multiplex PCR reads with MiXCR, giving one entry per CDR3 protein. The table has under 200,000 distinct CDR3 sequences, 90% to 95% seen once. The sample was CD8+ T cells from PBMCs. The receptors shown here come from a human donor with multiple sclerosis.

V is TRBV29-1 and J is TRBJ2-1; D possibly uses TRBD1 or TRBD2 (6 bases each). The V and J ends lost 8 bases and 5 bases respectively, with 16 bases between them. The CDR3 contains 13 residues. Germline V CDR1 and CDR2: SQVTM, ANQGSEA. The CDR3: CSSRGGRNNEQFF. CDR3 bases: TGCAGCTCAAGAGGGGGGCGGAACAATGAGCAGTTCTTC.

V and J are TRBV15 and TRBJ1-5; D is unresolved. Germline CDR1 LNHNV, CDR2 YYDKDF (reference sequence). Trimming stripped 2 bases from V and 3 bases from J, with 2 bases between. This CDR3 spans 12 amino acids. The CDR3 bases are TGTGCCACCAGCAGAAACAATCAGCCCCAGCATTTT. It is translated as CATSRNNQPQHF. The full variable domain, rest sourced from reference TRBV15 and TRBJ1-5, is DAMVIQNPRYQVTQFGKPVTLSCSQTLNHNVMYWYQQKSSQAPKLLFHYYDKDFNNEADTPDNFQSRRPNTSFCFLDIRSPGLGDTAMYLCATSRNNQPQHFGDGTRLSIL.

The chain recombines TRBV12-3 or TRBV12-4 with TRBJ2-2; unclear D gene. The V and J ends lost 6 bases and 2 bases respectively, with 13 bases between them. This CDR3 is 15 amino acids long. The CDR3 DNA is TGTGCCAGCAGCCCTGCAGCGCCCAACACCGGGGAGCTGTTTTTT. Translating gives CASSPAAPNTGELFF.

This chain joins TRBV2 and TRBJ2-3; D unclear. V gave up 3 bases and J gave up 2 bases, with 12 bases separating them. The CDR3 consists of 15 residues. Germline-derived CDR1 and CDR2 are SNHLY and FYNNEI. CDR3 coding DNA: TGTGCCAGCAGTGAGAAATGGGTTCTCACAGATACGCAGTATTTT. Its translation: CASSEKWVLTDTQYF.

V is TRBV29-1 and J is TRBJ2-7, with a weak D call TRBD2 (6 bases). The CDR3 runs to 12 residues. Trimming removed 2 bases at V and 6 bases at J, with 11 bases between. Germline-derived CDR1 and CDR2 are SQVTM and ANQGSEA. In nucleotides, the CDR3 is TGCAGCGTTGAATACCTAGCGAGCGAGCAGTACTTC. Its translation: CSVEYLASEQYF.

The CDR3 sequence: CSARDLGATNEKLFF. CDR3 nucleotides: TGCAGTGCTAGAGATCTCGGTGCAACTAATGAAAAACTGTTTTTT. V is TRBV20-1 and J is TRBJ1-4; D uncertain. Per the germline V gene, CDR1 is DFQATT and CDR2 is SNEGSKA (reference sequence). The CDR3 extends over 15 amino acids. V was trimmed by 0 bases and J by 0 bases, leaving 8 bases between them.

The chain joins TRBV20-1 to TRBJ2-7; D is unclear. V was clipped by 1 base and J by 0 bases, with 7 bases between them. CDR1 and CDR2 (germline): DFQATT, SNEGSKA (reference sequence). The CDR3 extends over 13 amino acids. The CDR3 DNA follows: TGCAGTGCTAGAGCACAGAGCTCCTACGAGCAGTACTTC. Its translation is CSARAQSSYEQYF.

This chain uses TRBV29-1 with TRBJ1-2, with no clear D. From germline, CDR1 is SQVTM and CDR2 ANQGSEA. V shed 4 bases and J shed 4 bases, with 16 bases lying between them. This CDR3 region has 14 residues. CDR3 coding DNA: TGCAGCGTTGTGGTACCGGGAGAAGGCTATGGCTACACCTTC. Translating it yields CSVVVPGEGYGYTF.

This chain links TRBV9 with TRBJ2-6; a possible D gene is TRBD2 (5 bases). In germline, CDR1 is SGDLS, CDR2 YYNGEE. V was shortened by 0 bases and J by 0 bases, with 10 bases between the two germline ends. There are 17 residues in the CDR3. Here the CDR3 reads CASSVGGLSSGANVLTF. The CDR3 region has the DNA TGTGCCAGCAGCGTAGGAGGGTTAAGCTCTGGGGCCAACGTCCTGACTTTC.

This chain connects TRBV9 to TRBJ2-2; TRBD1 agrees at 7 bases. This CDR3 spans 14 amino acids. Germline V gene data show CDR1 as SGDLS and CDR2 as YYNGEE. Germline trimming cut 0 bases from V and 5 bases from J; bases unmatched to any gene: 1. CDR3: CASSVEQGTGELFF. CDR3 coding DNA: TGTGCCAGCAGCGTAGAACAGGGGACCGGGGAGCTGTTTTTT.

The CDR3 coding sequence is TGTGCCAGCAGTCTCGGACGAGTCACTAGCACAGATACGCAGTATTTT. This encodes CASSLGRVTSTDTQYF. The V and J genes are TRBV13 and TRBJ2-3; D remains ambiguous. The CDR3 contains 16 residues. The V gene's germline CDR1 is PRHDT and CDR2 FYEKMQ (reference sequence). V was cut by 6 bases and J by 0 bases, with 16 bases left in between. The variable domain in full, with the rest retrieved from reference TRBV13 and TRBJ2-3, is AAGVIQSPRHLIKEKRETATLKCYPIPRHDTVYWYQQGPGQDPQFLISFYEKMQSDKGSIPDRFSAQQFSDYHSELNMSSLELGDSALYFCASSLGRVTSTDTQYFGPGTRLTVL.

The genes are TRBV29-1 and TRBJ1-1; TRBD1 matches 7 bases. The CDR3 consists of 10 residues. V shed 7 bases and J 7 bases; nucleotides not matched to a gene: 3. Germline V CDR1 and CDR2: SQVTM, ANQGSEA. CDR3 in amino acids: CSAGQDEAFF. The CDR3, as DNA: TGCAGCGCAGGACAGGATGAAGCTTTCTTT.

This sequence joins TRBV12-3 or TRBV12-4 and TRBJ2-7; D is undetermined. V shed 3 bases and J shed 2 bases, with 5 bases lying between them. The length of the CDR3 is 12 residues. CDR3 bases: TGTGCCAGCAGTTTTACCCCCTACGAGCAGTACTTC. It specifies CASSFTPYEQYF.

V gene TRBV7-9 combines with J gene TRBJ1-2, with D unclear. The CDR3 totals 16 residues. V lost 4 bases, J lost 4 bases, and 19 bases lay in between. CDR1 is SEHNR, CDR2 FQNEAQ, per germline (reference sequence). CDR3 bases: TGTGCCAGCAGCTCGCCCGGTGCGGGCAGCCCCTATGGCTACACCTTC. This encodes CASSSPGAGSPYGYTF. The full variable domain, in which reference TRBV7-9 and TRBJ1-2 provide the parts outside the CDR3, is DTGVSQNPRHKITKRGQNVTFRCDPISEHNRLYWYRQTLGQGPEFLTYFQNEAQLEKSRLLSDRFSAERPKGSFSTLEIQRTEQGDSAMYLCASSSPGAGSPYGYTFGSGTRLTVV.

This chain uses TRBV2 with TRBJ2-5; D possibly corresponds to TRBD1 (5 bases). The CDR3 is 12 amino acids. V was shortened by 4 bases and J by 5 bases, with 8 bases between the two germline ends. Germline V gene sequence: CDR1 SNHLY, CDR2 FYNNEI. CDR3 amino acids: CASSAKGETQYF. For the CDR3, the DNA is TGTGCCAGCAGTGCAAAGGGGGAGACCCAGTACTTC.

V gene TRBV6-2 or TRBV6-3 combines with J gene TRBJ1-5, with TRBD1 matching over 7 bases. This CDR3 spans 14 amino acids. Unmatched junction bases numbered 6, after V lost 6 bases and J lost 4 bases. The V gene's germline CDR1 is MNHEY and CDR2 SVGEGT. CDR3 region: CASSTTGVNQPQHF. In DNA, the CDR3 is TGTGCCAGCAGCACTACAGGGGTAAATCAGCCCCAGCATTTT.

J is TRBJ2-2 and V is TRBV30; 11 nucleotides agree with TRBD2. The germline V gene encodes CDR1 GTSNPN and CDR2 SVGIG (reference sequence). The CDR3 contains 14 residues. Trimming at V came to 2 bases and at J to 6 bases, leaving 2 bases not matched to a gene. The CDR3 loop is CAWSPGLAAGELFF. CDR3 nucleotide sequence: TGTGCCTGGAGTCCGGGACTAGCGGCCGGGGAGCTGTTTTTT.

This chain joins TRBV29-1 and TRBJ2-1; TRBD2 agrees at 11 bases. V was pared by 6 bases and J by 6 bases, with 16 bases of the junction left unmatched. The CDR3 runs to 17 residues. Germline V gene lookup returns CDR1 SQVTM and CDR2 ANQGSEA. The CDR3 nucleotides are TGCAGCGTCCGGACCACTCCCACTAGCGGGGGAGGCAATGAGCAGTTCTTC. Its protein is CSVRTTPTSGGGNEQFF.

V gene TRBV28 combines with J gene TRBJ2-5; TRBD2 matches 7 bases. The CDR3 has 15 amino acids. The germline CDR1 and CDR2 sequences are MDHEN and SYDVKM. V lost 3 bases and J lost 5; bases outside the gene matches: 9. The CDR3 is CASSLGGVPVETQYF. CDR3 DNA sequence: TGTGCCAGCAGTTTGGGGGGGGTCCCAGTTGAGACCCAGTACTTC.

The CDR3 protein is CASNSGETQYF. CDR3 sequence (DNA): TGTGCCAGCAATTCTGGGGAGACCCAGTACTTC. The chain has TRBV25-1 and TRBJ2-5, with no clear D. V was clipped by 7 bases and J by 5 bases, with 8 bases between them. This CDR3 spans 11 amino acids. Per germline, CDR1 MGHDK and CDR2 SYGVNS. The variable domain in full, with the rest retrieved from reference TRBV25-1 and TRBJ2-5, is EADIYQTPRYLVIGTGKKITLECSQTMGHDKMYWYQQDPGMELHLIHYSYGVNSTEKGDLSSESTVSRIRTEHFPLTLESARPSHTSQYLCASNSGETQYFGPGTRLLVL.

The chain carries TRBV5-1 and TRBJ2-2; D unresolved. V lost 0 bases to trimming and J lost 3 bases, with 12 bases between them. This CDR3 contains 16 residues. CDR1 SGHRS and CDR2 YFSETQ come from the germline V gene. The CDR3 DNA reads TGCGCCAGCAGCTTGGAGGGTGGCGTATACACCGGGGAGCTGTTTTTT. This translates into CASSLEGGVYTGELFF.

This rearrangement joins TRBV30 to TRBJ2-6; TRBD1 agrees at 9 bases. CDR1 and CDR2 from the germline V gene are GTSNPN and SVGIG (reference sequence). CDR3 length equals 17 residues. Germline trimming cut 4 bases from V and 0 bases from J; bases unmatched to any gene: 7. The chain's CDR3 is CAWTGTGFNSGANVLTF. For the CDR3, the DNA is TGTGCCTGGACCGGGACAGGGTTCAACTCTGGGGCCAACGTCCTGACTTTC.

V usage is TRBV27 and J usage is TRBJ2-5; TRBD2 aligns across 10 bases. The germline CDR1 and CDR2 sequences are MNHEY and SMNVEV (reference sequence). The CDR3 is 17 amino acids. V shed 4 bases, J shed 3 bases, and the junction held 11 bases outside the gene matches. CDR3 residues: CASSWASGRGDEETQYF. CDR3 in DNA: TGTGCCAGCAGTTGGGCTAGCGGGAGAGGGGATGAAGAGACCCAGTACTTC.

CDR3 nucleotide sequence: TGTGCCAGCAAAGGAGGGGAGCCAGCCTGGTCCGAGCAGTACTTC. Its protein is CASKGGEPAWSEQYF. The chain has TRBV16 and TRBJ2-7, with D maybe TRBD2 (6 bases). The CDR3 spans 15 residues. V shed 7 bases and J shed 6 bases, with 22 bases lying between them. Germline values: CDR1 KGHSY, CDR2 FQNENV. Supplemented by reference TRBV16 and TRBJ2-7, the full variable domain reads GEEVAQTPKHLVRGEGQKAKLYCAPIKGHSYVFWYQQVLKNEFKFLISFQNENVFDETGMPKERFSAKCLPNSPCSLEIQATKLEDSAVYFCASKGGEPAWSEQYFGPGTRLTVT.

This clonotype is a singleton in its sample. This chain uses TRBV12-3 or TRBV12-4 with TRBJ2-2, with D possibly matching TRBD1 (6 bases). V was cut by 3 bases and J by 2 bases, with 10 bases left in between. CDR3 size: 15 residues. The CDR3 is CASSFSGDNTGELFF. Here the CDR3 DNA reads TGTGCCAGCAGTTTTTCAGGGGACAACACCGGGGAGCTGTTTTTT.

The chain couples TRBV29-1 to TRBJ2-2, with D uncertain. Germline-derived CDR1 and CDR2 are SQVTM and ANQGSEA. V gave up 3 bases and J gave up 5 bases, with 4 bases separating them. This CDR3 comprises 11 residues. CDR3 sequence reads: CSVDVTGELFF. CDR3 sequence (DNA): TGCAGCGTTGATGTTACCGGGGAGCTGTTTTTT.

V and J are TRBV25-1 and TRBJ1-2; D is ambiguous. Germline CDR1 MGHDK, CDR2 SYGVNS. This CDR3 is 13 amino acids long. Trimming took 4 bases from V and 6 from J, leaving 12 bases between them. This chain's CDR3 is CASSASRRDGYTF. CDR3 nucleotides: TGTGCCAGCAGTGCGTCTCGTCGGGATGGCTACACCTTC.